This T cell receptor (beta chain) is from a study of somatic mutations in cytotoxic T cells in rheumatoid arthritis (dated by TCRdb to 2016 to 2017). General notes on the study: A FACSAria II or Sony SH800 was used to flow-sort some V beta antibody-stained T-cell populations at nearly 100% purity, and TCRB sequencing was also done on sorted V beta1+ cells. To characterize clonality, the study used TCRB deep sequencing while asking whether somatic mutations are carried by expanded CD8+ T-cell clones in newly diagnosed, untreated rheumatoid arthritis. TCRB deep sequencing was performed for more than 50 rheumatoid arthritis patients and approximately 20 healthy controls. Patient and control groups had essentially identical median ages.

On this clone: Its binding antigen is unknown. No base quality information exists; no much larger clone differs at one position.

Overall study outcomes, separate from this receptor: Viral specificity could not be ruled out by absence from virus-specific databases, and the antigen targets of the expanded CD8+ clones remained unknown. The largest CD8+ clone made up more than 20% of CD8+ cells in about an eighth of the roughly 60 patients, and blood and synovial fluid shared several identical CD8+ TCRB sequences. Healthy controls showed no age-related increase in CD8+ clonality, whereas patients did (Spearman r ≈ 0.49). The slight TRBV07 underrepresentation in patients was not adjusted for multiple comparisons. There was no significant difference in CD8+ T-cell clonality between rheumatoid arthritis patients and age-matched healthy controls.

V ends up 3 bases short and J 4 bases short, with an unmatched junction base count of 4. CDR1 is given as SGDLS and CDR2 as YYNGEE, both from the germline V gene. CDR3 length: 15 amino acids, cysteine to phenylalanine. CDR3 DNA is the only sequence kept; it has 45 bases, read in frame from the first base. With a median age of approximately 55 years (range about 20-80) and 55% female, the healthy controls consisted of about 19 blood donors whose buffy coats were used. Positive magnetic bead selection on an AutoMACS was used to isolate CD4+ and CD8+ cells, with flow cytometry used to check purity. Ficoll-Paque PLUS density gradient separation was used to isolate peripheral blood mononuclear cells. DNA from CD4-enriched, CD8-enriched or PBMC samples was extracted using Nucleospin Tissue or Tissue XS kits and then quantified on a Qubit 2.0 fluorometer. The immunoSEQ assay was applied to genomic DNA for TCRB CDR3 sequencing. In the original analysis: Nothing other than productive TCRB rearrangements was included in the analyses. Defining a clone by its unique TCRB CDR3 sequence, the study calculated clonality as a productive clonality index derived from Shannon entropy. Repertoire overlap for a pair of samples was computed from each clone's template counts relative to total templates per sample. V-gene usage from TCRB sequencing and V-gene usage measured by flow cytometry were correlated (Spearman r of approximately 0.62). Drawn from immuneACCESS, this table holds only the in-frame rearrangements with V and J called that TCRdb kept. Clones are partly lost; checked studies trace under half to an unresolved V gene and leave the rest unexplained. The V and J calls and clone size come from that table; D and trimming were worked out from the DNA. Recorded for this sample are approximately 25,000 clones; nearly 75% of them occurred a single time. The ten largest clones add up to approximately 10% of the sample.

This clonotype was obtained from a young woman in good health. Recombination joined TRBV9 with TRBJ2-5, with 12 junctional bases fitting TRBD1. Input material: CD8+ T cells sorted from blood. CDR3 region: CASSEGTGGLETQYF. The sequenced DNA is TGTGCCAGCAGCGAGGGGACAGGGGGCCTAGAGACCCAGTACTTC.